These 32 T cell receptor beta chains originate from one sample sequenced in a study of neurological immune-mediated disorders. One entry per CDR3 protein, called by TCRdb with MiXCR from the 5' RACE reads. The sample has roughly 62,000 distinct CDR3 sequences; roughly 10% are singletons. The material sequenced was PBMCs. Receptors originate from a man in his sixties in good health.

This clonotype came up many times. The V and J genes are TRBV7-8 and TRBJ1-6; D may be TRBD1 (5 bases). V was cut by 3 bases and J by 14 bases, with 20 bases left in between. CDR3 length: 15 residues. The germline CDR1 and CDR2 sequences are SGHVS and FQNEAQ. The CDR3 nucleotides read TGTGCCAGCAGCTTTACAGGCCCCGGGGGTCGGTCCCTCCACTTT. The encoded protein is CASSFTGPGGRSLHF.

The chain has TRBV7-2 and TRBJ2-7, with a tentative D call TRBD1 (5 bases). Trimming stripped 2 bases from V and 2 bases from J, with 10 bases between. Germline CDR1 and CDR2: SGHTA and FQGNSA. This CDR3 contains 14 residues. The CDR3 protein is CASSLNRIAYEQYF. In nucleotides, the CDR3 is TGTGCCAGCAGCTTAAACAGGATCGCCTACGAGCAGTACTTC. Full variable domain (outside the CDR3, taken from reference TRBV7-2 and TRBJ2-7): GAGVSQSPSNKVTEKGKDVELRCDPISGHTALYWYRQSLGQGLEFLIYFQGNSAPDKSGLPSDRFSAERTGGSVSTLTIQRTQQEDSAVYLCASSLNRIAYEQYFGPGTRLTVT.

Concerning this clonotype: A much larger clone is a single base away; this may be a read error. This chain connects TRBV20-1 to TRBJ1-6, with D possibly TRBD1 on 5 matching bases. Germline CDR1 DFQATT, CDR2 SNEGSKA (reference sequence). This CDR3 is 13 amino acids long. In DNA, the CDR3 is TGCAGTGCTAGAGACAGGGTGGATTCACCCCTCTACTTT. This codes for CSARDRVDSPLYF.

The sample holds many counts of this clonotype. Written as DNA, the CDR3 is TGTGCCAGCAGCTTTGGGTTTCCCGCGGGAGCTTTCTTT. This gives the protein CASSFGFPAGAFF. The chain is built from TRBV7-2 and TRBJ1-1; no clear D gene. The germline gives CDR1 SGHTA, CDR2 FQGNSA. The CDR3 length is 13 residues. V shed 3 bases and J shed 10 bases, with 15 bases lying between them.

The chain has TRBV5-1 and TRBJ1-1; D call uncertain. Trimming stripped 4 bases from V and 0 bases from J, with 13 bases between. Germline loops: CDR1 SGHRS, CDR2 YFSETQ. This CDR3 is built from 15 residues. The CDR3 nucleotides read TGCGCCAGCAGCGACCAAAGAACCATGAACACTGAAGCTTTCTTT. This sequence encodes CASSDQRTMNTEAFF.

In its sample, this clonotype was seen many times. This chain links TRBV20-1 with TRBJ2-1, with 12 bases fitting TRBD2. J gave up 4 bases and V 6 bases, and 10 bases lay outside the gene matches. CDR1 is DFQATT, CDR2 SNEGSKA, per germline (reference sequence). The CDR3 is 16 residues long. CDR3 bases: TGCAGTGCCCAGTGGGCTAGCGGGGGGGCATACAATGAGCAGTTCTTC. It translates to CSAQWASGGAYNEQFF.

This clonotype was seen at least ten times. V usage is TRBV20-1 and J usage is TRBJ2-2; D tentatively reads TRBD1 or TRBD2 (5 bases each). V was cut by 6 bases and J by 2 bases, with 16 bases left in between. The CDR3 loop spans 15 amino acids. Germline lookup yields CDR1 DFQATT and CDR2 SNEGSKA (reference sequence). The CDR3 bases are TGCAGTGCGGGGAGTCCAGGGACCAACACCGGGGAGCTGTTTTTT. Translated: CSAGSPGTNTGELFF.

This clonotype was seen many times. The V and J genes are TRBV9 and TRBJ2-3; D unresolved. Germline V lookup: CDR1 SGDLS, CDR2 YYNGEE. Trimming took off 0 bases at V and 3 bases at J, with 11 bases between the two ends. CDR3 length equals 15 residues. CDR3 coding DNA: TGTGCCAGCAGCGTAGGGACCGCTAGTACAGATACGCAGTATTTT. This codes for CASSVGTASTDTQYF.

This clonotype was counted ten times or more. The V and J genes are TRBV5-1 and TRBJ2-5; no clear D. Per the germline V gene, CDR1 is SGHRS and CDR2 is YFSETQ. Trimming shortened V by 0 bases and J by 2 bases, and 5 bases separated the two germline ends. The CDR3 runs to 13 residues. The CDR3 protein is CASSLVLQETQYF. The CDR3 coding sequence is TGCGCCAGCAGCTTGGTCCTTCAAGAGACCCAGTACTTC.

This clonotype was recorded at least ten times. CDR3 amino acids: CASTRHFSQARAHTNQPQHF. CDR3 in DNA: TGTGCCAGCACCCGCCACTTCTCACAGGCAAGGGCCCATACTAATCAGCCCCAGCATTTT. The V gene is TRBV12-3 or TRBV12-4, the J gene TRBJ1-5; tentative D call: TRBD1 (5 bases). The length of the CDR3 is 20 residues. V was shortened by 7 bases and J by 4 bases, with 32 bases between the two germline ends.

This clonotype has a count of ten or more. This sequence joins TRBV12-3 or TRBV12-4 and TRBJ1-5, with 9 bases identical to TRBD1. CDR3 size: 14 residues. J gave up 6 bases and V 6 bases, and 6 bases lay outside the gene matches. The CDR3 DNA reads as TGTGCCAGCAGCCGGGGACAGGGTGGTCAGCCCCAGCATTTT. Amino acid sequence: CASSRGQGGQPQHF.

This clonotype was recorded at least ten times. The rearrangement joins TRBV5-6 to TRBJ2-7, with 8 bases fitting TRBD2. The CDR3 runs 15 residues. The ends lost 4 bases at V and 0 bases at J; junction bases unmatched: 6. Germline lookup yields CDR1 SGHDT and CDR2 YYEEEE. The CDR3 loop is CASSAAGGSSYEQYF. For the CDR3, the DNA is TGTGCCAGCAGCGCGGCGGGGGGTAGCTCCTACGAGCAGTACTTC.

This clonotype came up many times. The J gene is TRBJ1-6, the V gene TRBV20-1; no clear D. Germline V lookup: CDR1 DFQATT, CDR2 SNEGSKA (reference sequence). V lost 0 bases and J lost 14, with 8 bases in between. This CDR3 is 11 amino acids long. CDR3 sequence (DNA): TGCAGTGCTAGAGATGACCTGTCCCTCCACTTT. It translates to CSARDDLSLHF.

This clonotype was found many times. The rearrangement links TRBV5-1 to TRBJ2-7; D may be TRBD1 or TRBD2 (5 bases each). The germline V and J ends were trimmed by 0 bases and 0 bases, with 7 bases remaining between them. The CDR3 sequence is 14 residues long. The germline V gene has CDR1 SGHRS and CDR2 YFSETQ. CDR3 sequence reads: CASSLEGTSYEQYF. CDR3 coding DNA: TGCGCCAGCAGCTTGGAGGGGACCTCCTACGAGCAGTACTTC.

This clonotype was seen repeatedly, ten times or more. The V gene is TRBV15, the J gene TRBJ2-7; 7 positions agree with TRBD1. V gave up 5 bases and J gave up 2 bases; unmatched junction bases: 12. The CDR3 covers 16 residues. Germline assignment: CDR1 LNHNV and CDR2 YYDKDF (reference sequence). The CDR3 sequence: CATSGAWTGAAYEQYF. DNA of the CDR3: TGTGCCACCAGCGGGGCATGGACAGGAGCCGCCTACGAGCAGTACTTC.

In its sample, this clonotype was seen many times. The chain combines TRBV24-1 with TRBJ2-7; TRBD1 agrees at 10 bases. CDR3 length: 15 residues. Germline assignment: CDR1 KGHDR and CDR2 SFDVKD. V lost 4 bases, J lost 5 bases, and 7 bases stayed unmatched. CDR3 in amino acids: CATSDPGTGDNEQYF. DNA of the CDR3: TGTGCCACCAGTGACCCCGGGACAGGGGACAACGAGCAGTACTTC.

This clonotype was observed at least ten times. The chain is built from TRBV27 and TRBJ2-1; D is perhaps TRBD2 (6 bases). CDR3 length: 17 residues. Germline-derived CDR1 and CDR2 are MNHEY and SMNVEV (reference sequence). Trimming shortened V by 5 bases and J by 8 bases, and 25 bases separated the two germline ends. DNA for the CDR3: TGTGCCAGCAGTCCCAAACCGGGACTCCCCGAGACTGATGAGCAGTTCTTC. As protein: CASSPKPGLPETDEQFF.

This clonotype was counted at least ten times. J is TRBJ2-3 and V is TRBV5-6, with TRBD1 matching 12 bases. V was pared by 2 bases and J by 3 bases, with 10 bases of the junction left unmatched. There are 18 residues in the CDR3. Germline V gene data show CDR1 as SGHDT and CDR2 as YYEEEE. The CDR3 region is CASSFGTGGGHETDTQYF. CDR3 coding DNA: TGTGCCAGCAGCTTCGGGACAGGGGGCGGCCATGAGACAGATACGCAGTATTTT.

This clonotype was recorded at least ten times. The chain employs TRBV6-2 or TRBV6-3 and TRBJ1-1; 11 bases align to TRBD1. The trim removed 6 bases at V and 1 base at J, leaving 4 bases unmatched. CDR1 is MNHEY and CDR2 is SVGEGT in the germline V gene. The CDR3 is 15 amino acids. CDR3 sequence: CASRPGQGANTEAFF. The DNA for the CDR3 is TGTGCCAGCAGACCCGGACAGGGGGCGAACACTGAAGCTTTCTTT.

Many counts were recorded for this clonotype. The chain is built from TRBV7-2 and TRBJ2-1; 11 bases line up with TRBD2. Germline lookup yields CDR1 SGHTA and CDR2 FQGNSA. The ends lost 2 bases at V and 6 bases at J; junction bases unmatched: 6. This CDR3 contains 16 residues. In DNA, the CDR3 is TGTGCCAGCAGCTTAATTAGCGGGGGGGCCGGCAATGAGCAGTTCTTC. This gives the protein CASSLISGGAGNEQFF.

This chain links TRBV7-2 with TRBJ2-3; 10 bases fit TRBD2. The CDR3 runs to 17 residues. Germline trimming cut 6 bases from V and 5 bases from J; bases unmatched to any gene: 14. Germline assignment: CDR1 SGHTA and CDR2 FQGNSA. The CDR3 DNA reads as TGTGCCAGCAGTCAGACGCTAGCGGGGGCCCGAGGAGATACGCAGTATTTT. Protein sequence: CASSQTLAGARGDTQYF.

This clonotype was seen ten or more times. The chain carries TRBV4-3 and TRBJ1-2, with D unresolved. The germline CDR1 and CDR2 sequences are LGHNA and YSLEER. The CDR3 is 14 residues long. The V end was cut by 1 base, the J end by 6 bases, with 12 bases between. CDR3 bases: TGCGCCAGCAGCCAAGTTGGGCAGGTCGATGGCTACACCTTC. As protein: CASSQVGQVDGYTF.

This clonotype came up many times. The rearrangement uses TRBV6-6 and TRBJ2-1; no clear D. Germline V CDR1 and CDR2: MNHNY, SVGAGI (reference sequence). The CDR3 is made up of 13 amino acids. Trimming took 6 bases from V and 6 from J, leaving 12 bases between them. As DNA, the CDR3 is TGTGCCAGCAGCCGCGACTCGGCCAATGAGCAGTTCTTC. Amino acids: CASSRDSANEQFF.

The sample holds many counts of this clonotype. The rearrangement uses TRBV5-1 and TRBJ2-1; weak D call: TRBD1 (5 bases). The CDR3 runs 14 residues. The V end was cut by 1 base, the J end by 9 bases, with 14 bases between. Germline loops: CDR1 SGHRS, CDR2 YFSETQ. The CDR3 loop is CASSLTGTKGEQFF. The CDR3 nucleotides read TGCGCCAGCAGCTTGACAGGTACTAAGGGTGAGCAGTTCTTC.

This chain links TRBV5-1 with TRBJ1-2; D perhaps matches TRBD1 (6 bases). V lost 0 bases to trimming and J lost 4 bases, with 13 bases between them. The CDR3 runs 15 residues. Germline V gene data show CDR1 as SGHRS and CDR2 as YFSETQ. CDR3: CASSLVGAPGYGYTF. The CDR3, as DNA: TGCGCCAGCAGCTTGGTGGGGGCCCCGGGCTATGGCTACACCTTC.

This clonotype was seen many times. The CDR3 region has the DNA TGTGCCAGCAGCAAATTCACAGGGGACTCTGGAAACACCATATATTTT. Protein: CASSKFTGDSGNTIYF. The rearrangement uses TRBV5-5 and TRBJ1-3; 7 bases match TRBD1. V shed 4 bases and J 0 bases; nucleotides not matched to a gene: 7. Germline CDR1 reads SGHKS; CDR2 reads YYEKEE (reference sequence). The length of the CDR3 is 16 residues.

This clonotype showed up many times. The chain couples TRBV7-9 to TRBJ1-6, with 10 bases matching TRBD1. Germline lookup yields CDR1 SEHNR and CDR2 FQNEAQ (reference sequence). J was trimmed by 6 bases and V by 5 bases; bases with no gene match: 4. This CDR3 spans 15 amino acids. The CDR3 DNA sequence: TGTGCCAGCAGCCTCCGGGACAGGGGTAATTCACCCCTCCACTTT. It specifies CASSLRDRGNSPLHF. The whole variable domain, filled in from reference TRBV7-9 and TRBJ1-6, reads DTGVSQNPRHKITKRGQNVTFRCDPISEHNRLYWYRQTLGQGPEFLTYFQNEAQLEKSRLLSDRFSAERPKGSFSTLEIQRTEQGDSAMYLCASSLRDRGNSPLHFGNGTRLTVT.

This clonotype occurred many times. This chain joins TRBV20-1 and TRBJ2-7; 8 bases agree with TRBD1. Per germline, CDR1 DFQATT and CDR2 SNEGSKA (reference sequence). This CDR3 is 14 amino acids long. After removal of 2 bases from V and 5 bases from J, the junction contained 8 bases not matched to a gene. Here the CDR3 reads CSARSRTGTHEQYF. DNA of the CDR3: TGCAGTGCTAGATCCAGGACAGGGACCCACGAGCAGTACTTC.

This clonotype occurred many times. The chain uses TRBV29-1 and TRBJ1-3; D gene ambiguous. Trimming took off 4 bases at V and 4 bases at J, with 8 bases between the two ends. Germline loops: CDR1 SQVTM, CDR2 ANQGSEA. The CDR3 has 12 residues. The CDR3 here is CSVATVGNTIYF. The CDR3 DNA reads as TGCAGCGTTGCTACAGTCGGAAACACCATATATTTT.

J is TRBJ1-5 and V is TRBV20-1, with D possibly matching TRBD1 (6 bases). Germline V gene lookup returns CDR1 DFQATT and CDR2 SNEGSKA (reference sequence). Trimming pared 4 bases from V and 0 bases from J, leaving 25 bases between. CDR3 length: 19 amino acids. This CDR3 is CSAIAPVGYRVLSNQPQHF. DNA for the CDR3: TGCAGTGCTATAGCCCCGGTGGGCTACAGGGTGCTTAGCAATCAGCCCCAGCATTTT.

This clonotype was observed at least ten times. The V and J genes are TRBV5-8 and TRBJ2-5; D gene uncertain. The CDR3 sequence is 15 residues long. Germline CDR1 and CDR2: SGHTS and YDEGEE. The germline V and J ends were trimmed by 5 bases and 0 bases, with 14 bases remaining between them. The CDR3 protein is CASRGSPPHQETQYF. CDR3 nucleotide sequence: TGTGCCAGCAGGGGTAGCCCCCCGCACCAAGAGACCCAGTACTTC.

This clonotype was counted many times. This sequence joins TRBV7-2 and TRBJ2-3, with D possibly TRBD2 on 6 matching bases. Germline CDR1 is SGHTA and CDR2 is FQGNSA. This CDR3 spans 15 amino acids. Trimming left V 5 bases short and J 4 bases short, with 16 bases between. The CDR3 region has the DNA TGTGCCAGCAGCCCCTCGCTAGCGAGAGCAGATACGCAGTATTTT. Protein: CASSPSLARADTQYF.